Each of the 20 T cell receptor beta chains below was sequenced from the same sample in a study of T cell repertoires in aging, cancer and after chemotherapy. Rearranged V-D-J TRB sequences were amplified with a mixed TRB-A/B primer pool. TCRdb fed the multiplex PCR reads into MiXCR, producing one record per CDR3 protein. Of 4,800 or so distinct CDR3 sequences listed, roughly 26% were seen once; the top ten hold roughly 8%. Peripheral blood genomic DNA, not sorted cells or RNA, was the template. The sample consisted of blood. These receptors originate from a human donor in good health.

The chain couples TRBV7-9 to TRBJ2-7; D possibly corresponds to TRBD1 (6 bases). Trimming removed 5 bases at V and 7 bases at J, with 18 bases between. Germline CDR1 and CDR2: SEHNR and FQNEAQ (reference sequence). The CDR3 spans 14 residues. The CDR3: CASSPRDRLEEQYF. Written as DNA, the CDR3 is TGTGCCAGCAGCCCACGTGACAGGTTGGAGGAGCAGTACTTC.

This clonotype was seen a handful of times. The chain employs TRBV7-9 and TRBJ1-4, with a possible D match to TRBD1 (5 bases). Germline V gives CDR1 SEHNR, CDR2 FQNEAQ (reference sequence). Trimming left V 5 bases short and J 3 bases short, with 10 bases between. The CDR3 runs 14 residues. CDR3 bases: TGTGCCAGCAGCCCCGGGGCTTCTAATGAAAAACTGTTTTTT. Protein: CASSPGASNEKLFF.

This clonotype is labeled as medium-sized. This chain links TRBV7-9 with TRBJ1-1; D unclear. Looked up from germline, CDR1 is SEHNR and CDR2 is FQNEAQ (reference sequence). The CDR3 has 15 residues. Trimming removed 1 base from V and 2 bases from J, with 11 bases in between. CDR3 sequence: CASSLVPGPNTEAFF. DNA of the CDR3: TGTGCCAGCAGCTTAGTCCCTGGTCCCAACACTGAAGCTTTCTTT.

This clonotype counts as medium-sized (0.01 to 0.1%). The chain links TRBV29-1 to TRBJ1-1; D might be TRBD1 (6 bases). The CDR3 runs 12 residues. V was pared by 7 bases and J by 0 bases, with 9 bases between. In germline, CDR1 is SQVTM, CDR2 ANQGSEA. The CDR3 here is CSAGGMNTEAFF. CDR3 DNA: TGCAGCGCGGGGGGCATGAACACTGAAGCTTTCTTT.

This clonotype occurred a few times. V and J are TRBV12-3 or TRBV12-4 and TRBJ2-5; a possible D gene is TRBD2 (6 bases). Trimming took off 3 bases at V and 5 bases at J, with 13 bases between the two ends. This CDR3 region has 14 residues. CDR3 amino acids: CASSLVGSGETQYF. DNA of the CDR3: TGTGCCAGCAGTTTGGTGGGAAGCGGGGAGACCCAGTACTTC.

The rearrangement joins TRBV25-1 to TRBJ2-5; 8 positions agree with TRBD2. There are 14 residues in the CDR3. Losses at the gene ends were 6 bases for V and 0 bases for J; bases not matched to a gene: 3. Per the germline V gene, CDR1 is MGHDK and CDR2 is SYGVNS. The CDR3 region is CASSERGHQETQYF. In DNA form, the CDR3 reads TGTGCCAGCAGCGAGCGGGGGCACCAAGAGACCCAGTACTTC.

This clonotype showed up just a few times. The rearrangement links TRBV27 to TRBJ2-3; 8 positions agree with TRBD2. The germline CDR1 and CDR2 sequences are MNHEY and SMNVEV (reference sequence). CDR3 length: 15 residues. Unmatched junction bases numbered 8, after V lost 3 bases and J lost 6 bases. Here the CDR3 reads CASSFSPSGSDTQYF. CDR3 bases: TGTGCCAGCAGTTTTTCCCCCAGCGGGAGTGATACGCAGTATTTT.

The rearrangement joins TRBV28 to TRBJ1-1; TRBD1 matches 7 bases. The CDR3 totals 14 residues. After removal of 7 bases from V and 0 bases from J, the junction contained 5 bases not matched to a gene. The germline V gene has CDR1 MDHEN and CDR2 SYDVKM. This chain's CDR3 is CASTEGALNTEAFF. As DNA, the CDR3 is TGTGCCAGCACAGAGGGGGCTCTGAACACTGAAGCTTTCTTT.

The genes are TRBV5-4 and TRBJ2-2; TRBD2 is a possible D gene (5 bases). The CDR3 loop spans 14 amino acids. Germline values: CDR1 SGHNT, CDR2 YYREEE (reference sequence). In DNA, the CDR3 is TGTGGCGGCAAGAGGGAGTTGGTCGCCGGGGAGCTGTTTTTT. Protein sequence: CGGKRELVAGELFF.

The gene calls are TRBV10-3 and TRBJ2-5; perhaps TRBD2 as D (5 bases). The V gene lost 0 bases and the J gene lost 2 bases, with 7 bases spanning the gap. This CDR3 region has 14 residues. Germline V gene lookup returns CDR1 ENHRY and CDR2 SYGVKD. The CDR3 protein is CAISESRAQETQYF. In DNA form, the CDR3 reads TGTGCCATCAGTGAGTCGAGGGCACAAGAGACCCAGTACTTC.

By share of the sample, this clonotype is medium-sized (0.01 to 0.1%). The chain joins TRBV6-1 to TRBJ2-2, with no clear D. Germline values: CDR1 MNHNS, CDR2 SASEGT. CDR3 size: 12 residues. Trimming took off 6 bases at V and 0 bases at J, with 2 bases between the two ends. For the CDR3, the DNA is TGTGCCAGCAGGCCGAACACCGGGGAGCTGTTTTTT. Protein product: CASRPNTGELFF.

V is TRBV28 and J is TRBJ1-1; 7 bases match TRBD1. J lost 7 bases, V lost 5 bases, and 16 bases had no gene match. Germline V lookup: CDR1 MDHEN, CDR2 SYDVKM. The CDR3 contains 16 residues. CDR3 bases: TGTGCCAGCAGTCCCCCCGGGTACCGACAGGGCGATGAAGCTTTCTTT. Amino acids: CASSPPGYRQGDEAFF.

This rearrangement joins TRBV20-1 to TRBJ2-1; 12 bases match TRBD2. Germline values: CDR1 DFQATT, CDR2 SNEGSKA (reference sequence). J was trimmed by 8 bases and V by 7 bases; bases with no gene match: 12. This CDR3 is 15 amino acids long. The CDR3 nucleotides are TGCAGTGTTCAGACCGGGACTAGCGGGCGGGATGAGCAGTTCTTC. Translation gives CSVQTGTSGRDEQFF.

The chain uses TRBV12-3 or TRBV12-4 and TRBJ1-5; 7 bases are a match to TRBD1. The V segment lost 5 bases and the J segment 9 bases; nucleotides outside the gene matches: 13. The CDR3 has 15 residues. CDR3 sequence (DNA): TGTGCCAGCAGTCCTCCCGCGACAGGGATGAGGCCCCAGCATTTT. Translated: CASSPPATGMRPQHF.

This clonotype counts as medium-sized. V is TRBV6-5 and J is TRBJ2-7, with 12 positions matching TRBD1. The length of the CDR3 is 18 residues. Germline trimming cut 5 bases from V and 5 bases from J; bases unmatched to any gene: 16. Germline V gene data show CDR1 as MNHEY and CDR2 as SVGAGI. The CDR3 protein is CASSPKGQGARLIDEQYF. DNA for the CDR3: TGTGCCAGCAGTCCGAAGGGACAGGGGGCGAGGCTTATCGACGAGCAGTACTTC.

The rearrangement uses TRBV6-2 or TRBV6-3 and TRBJ2-3; 8 bases agree with TRBD2. Looked up from germline, CDR1 is MNHEY and CDR2 is SVGEGT. J gave up 2 bases and V 2 bases, and 3 bases lay outside the gene matches. This CDR3 has 15 amino acids. Here the CDR3 reads CASSYGRGDTDTQYF. DNA for the CDR3: TGTGCCAGCAGTTACGGGCGGGGGGACACAGATACGCAGTATTTT.

This clonotype has only a few counts. The chain combines TRBV28 with TRBJ2-3; TRBD2 agrees at 7 bases. CDR3 size: 14 residues. V lost 8 bases to trimming and J lost 0 bases; unmatched junction nucleotides: 5. Germline V gene lookup returns CDR1 MDHEN and CDR2 SYDVKM. CDR3 DNA: TGTGCCAGCGGCTGGGGGGGAAGCACAGATACGCAGTATTTT. It specifies CASGWGGSTDTQYF.

This clonotype counts as medium-sized. This sequence joins TRBV15 and TRBJ2-7; 8 bases map to TRBD1. CDR3 size: 17 residues. V was clipped by 5 bases and J by 1 base; unmatched bases: 13. Germline-derived CDR1 and CDR2 are LNHNV and YYDKDF (reference sequence). CDR3 sequence: CATSRQETGAVSYEQYF. The CDR3 DNA follows: TGTGCCACCAGCCGTCAAGAGACAGGGGCCGTTTCCTACGAGCAGTACTTC.

This clonotype has more than one count but fewer than ten. The chain links TRBV5-1 to TRBJ1-1; a possible D gene is TRBD1 (6 bases). With 3 bases removed from V and 4 bases from J, the gap between germline ends came to 16 bases. The CDR3 has 15 residues. Germline V gene data show CDR1 as SGHRS and CDR2 as YFSETQ. The CDR3 here is CASSWLGQTGTEAFF. DNA for the CDR3: TGCGCCAGCAGCTGGTTGGGACAAACCGGCACTGAAGCTTTCTTT. The complete variable domain, with remaining parts taken from reference TRBV5-1 and TRBJ1-1, reads KAGVTQTPRYLIKTRGQQVTLSCSPISGHRSVSWYQQTPGQGLQFLFEYFSETQRNKGNFPGRFSGRQFSNSRSEMNVSTLELGDSALYLCASSWLGQTGTEAFFGQGTRLTVV.

The rearrangement links TRBV29-1 to TRBJ2-7, with 9 positions matching TRBD1. Germline V gene data show CDR1 as SQVTM and CDR2 as ANQGSEA. Germline trimming cut 5 bases from V and 0 bases from J; bases unmatched to any gene: 8. This CDR3 region has 15 residues. The CDR3, as DNA: TGCAGCGTTAGTTTGGGGACAGGGACCTCCTACGAGCAGTACTTC. Protein sequence: CSVSLGTGTSYEQYF.